These T cell receptor beta chains were read from a single sample in a study of radiotherapy plus CTLA-4 blockade in lung cancer. Clones were sequenced by immunoSEQ multiplex PCR, and TCRdb holds only the in-frame ones, with some missing. The sample includes tens of thousands of clones, nearly 90% seen only once; the top ten take 7.8%. The sample consisted of peripheral blood, taken from a patient treated with radiotherapy plus ipilimumab. Receptors originate from a human donor with non-small cell lung cancer whose response to radiotherapy plus ipilimumab could not be evaluated. Each CDR3 is given with its conserved first and last residue. D genes are given only for firm matches. Size is omitted from some rows. Given values are once, few, many or a class for expanded clones.

>TRBV19|TRBJ2-1|.|.
CASSSRPGRQLHEQFF
TGTGCCAGTAGTTCCCGGCCTGGGCGACAATTGCATGAGCAGTTCTTC
>TRBV25-1|TRBJ2-1|.|.
CASSEGPTARWKYTEQFF
TGTGCCAGCAGTGAAGGGCCAACGGCCCGGTGGAAGTACACTGAGCAGTTCTTC
>TRBV5-1|TRBJ1-4|TRBD1|once
CASSQGARTNEKLFF
TGCGCCAGCAGTCAGGGGGCGCGGACTAATGAAAAACTGTTTTTT
>TRBV30|TRBJ1-5|.|.
CAWSFEGANQPQHF
TGTGCCTGGAGTTTTGAGGGCGCAAATCAGCCCCAGCATTTT
>TRBV4-3|TRBJ1-1|.|few
CASSQTGTEAFF
TGCGCCAGCAGCCAGACAGGCACTGAAGCTTTCTTT
>TRBV4-3|TRBJ2-2|.|.
CASSQEWGPGANTGELFF
TGCGCCAGCAGCCAAGAGTGGGGTCCGGGAGCGAACACCGGGGAGCTGTTTTTT
>TRBV29-1|TRBJ2-3|.|.
CSADWTSSGDTQYF
TGCAGCGCCGACTGGACTTCCTCGGGGGATACGCAGTATTTT
>TRBV5-6|TRBJ1-2|TRBD1|.
CASSPGEVGTGRGYGYTF
TGTGCCAGCAGCCCAGGAGAGGTGGGGACAGGGCGAGGCTATGGCTACACCTTC
>TRBV7-2|TRBJ1-1|.|.
CASRAGGYEAFF
TGTGCCAGCAGGGCCGGCGGTTATGAAGCTTTCTTT
>TRBV28|TRBJ1-3|TRBD1|few
CASRTTGQGSGNTIYF
TGTGCCAGCAGAACTACGGGACAGGGCTCTGGAAACACCATATATTTT
>TRBV9|TRBJ2-1|TRBD2|.
CASSVPGGINEQFF
TGTGCCAGCAGCGTACCCGGGGGGATCAATGAGCAGTTCTTC
>TRBV4-1|TRBJ1-3|.|.
CASSQGTSFFSGNTIYF
TGCGCCAGCAGCCAAGGGACAAGCTTCTTCTCTGGAAACACCATATATTTT
>TRBV4-3|TRBJ1-4|TRBD1|once
CASSQTVTGLDEKLFF
TGCGCCAGCAGCCAAACCGTGACAGGGTTGGATGAAAAACTGTTTTTT
>TRBV19|TRBJ2-2|.|.
CASSISLNTGELFF
TGTGCCAGTAGTATATCCCTAAACACCGGGGAGCTGTTTTTT
>TRBV6-5|TRBJ2-2|TRBD2|.
CATLRTGGTGELFF
TGTGCCACCTTACGGACGGGGGGGACCGGGGAGCTGTTTTTT
>TRBV7-2|TRBJ2-6|.|.
CASSSRVLPVANVLTF
TGTGCCAGCAGCTCCCGCGTGCTCCCGGTGGCCAACGTCCTGACTTTC
>TRBV7-2|TRBJ2-1|TRBD2|.
CASSHWRSGRVHEQFF
TGTGCCAGCAGCCACTGGCGTAGCGGGAGGGTTCATGAGCAGTTCTTC
>TRBV5-1|TRBJ2-7|.|.
CASSLGRFDEQYF
TGCGCCAGCAGCTTGGGCAGATTCGACGAGCAGTACTTC
>TRBV5-5|TRBJ2-3|.|.
CASSLGGTTDTQYF
TGTGCCAGCAGCTTAGGCGGGACCACAGATACGCAGTATTTT
>TRBV18|TRBJ2-3|TRBD2|.
CASSPASGNTDTQYF
TGTGCCAGCTCACCAGCTAGCGGCAACACAGATACGCAGTATTTT
>TRBV11-3|TRBJ2-3|.|.
CASSSGGTGTDTQYF
TGTGCCAGCAGCTCAGGCGGGACTGGCACAGATACGCAGTATTTT
>TRBV5-5|TRBJ2-1|TRBD2|.
CASSPSSGRAISYEQFF
TGTGCCAGCAGCCCCTCTAGCGGGAGGGCTATCTCCTATGAGCAGTTCTTC
>TRBV4-3|TRBJ2-1|.|once
CASSQDWGRFSYNEQFF
TGCGCCAGCAGCCAAGATTGGGGGCGGTTCTCCTACAATGAGCAGTTCTTC
>TRBV7-9|TRBJ2-1|TRBD2|.
CASSFKAGSPMDEQFF
TGTGCCAGCAGCTTTAAAGCGGGGTCACCTATGGATGAGCAGTTCTTC
>TRBV9|TRBJ2-7|.|.
CASSVGGNRAVDEQYF
TGTGCCAGCAGCGTAGGAGGAAACAGGGCGGTCGACGAGCAGTACTTC
>TRBV28|TRBJ2-1|TRBD2|.
CASSPLAGLDNEQFF
TGTGCCAGCAGTCCTTTAGCGGGGCTTGACAATGAGCAGTTCTTC
>TRBV30|TRBJ1-1|.|.
CAWSVMGAPSNTEAFF
TGTGCCTGGAGTGTAATGGGGGCGCCCTCGAACACTGAAGCTTTCTTT
>TRBV11-3|TRBJ2-1|.|.
CASSLIRSNEQFF
TGTGCCAGCAGTCTCATACGGTCTAATGAGCAGTTCTTC
>TRBV19|TRBJ2-7|TRBD2|.
CAIIPGTSGYEQYF
TGTGCCATTATTCCCGGGACTAGCGGCTACGAGCAGTACTTC
>TRBV6-6|TRBJ2-7|TRBD1|.
CASSNDRDNYEQYF
TGTGCCAGCAGTAACGACAGGGACAACTACGAGCAGTACTTC
>TRBV6-6|TRBJ2-3|.|.
CASSYSAGADTQYF
TGTGCCAGCAGTTACTCGGCAGGGGCAGATACGCAGTATTTT
>TRBV28|TRBJ2-3|.|.
CASRSSVSSSGYF
TGTGCCAGCAGGTCGAGCGTTTCCTCAAGTGGGTATTTT
>TRBV4-3|TRBJ2-5|.|.
CASSQGPTTPQETQYF
TGCGCCAGCAGCCAAGGACCGACTACTCCCCAAGAGACCCAGTACTTC
>TRBV28|TRBJ1-5|.|.
CASRPTGSNQPQHF
TGTGCCAGCAGACCTACAGGTAGCAATCAGCCCCAGCATTTT
>TRBV7-9|TRBJ2-4|.|.
CASSSKQGKAKNIQYF
TGTGCCAGCAGCTCGAAACAGGGAAAGGCCAAAAACATTCAGTACTTC
>TRBV7-2|TRBJ2-5|TRBD2|once
CASSLGGTIQETQYF
TGTGCCAGCAGCTTAGGGGGGACTATCCAAGAGACCCAGTACTTC
>TRBV11-2|TRBJ1-1|TRBD1|.
CASRRTGEFDTEAFF
TGTGCCAGCAGACGGACAGGGGAATTCGACACTGAAGCTTTCTTT
>TRBV10-3|TRBJ2-3|TRBD2|.
CAISESGLAGSTDTQYF
TGTGCCATCAGTGAGTCAGGACTAGCGGGGAGCACAGATACGCAGTATTTT
>TRBV29-1|TRBJ2-5|.|medium-sized
CSVENAEGYQETQYF
TGCAGCGTTGAAAACGCGGAGGGTTACCAAGAGACCCAGTACTTC
>TRBV5-1|TRBJ1-3|TRBD1|.
CASSPGGISGNTIYF
TGCGCCAGCAGCCCAGGGGGCATCTCTGGAAACACCATATATTTT
>TRBV5-5|TRBJ1-1|.|once
CASSGGRGRLEAFF
TGTGCCAGCAGCGGAGGGAGGGGCCGCCTTGAAGCTTTCTTT
>TRBV5-6|TRBJ1-6|.|.
CASSGILIGGRAYNSPLHF
TGTGCCAGCAGCGGCATCCTGATCGGGGGGCGAGCCTATAATTCGCCCCTCCACTTT